This T cell receptor (beta chain) is from a study of response to subunit inactivated influenza vaccine. The germline V gene encodes CDR1 SGHRS and CDR2 YFSETQ. The CDR3 totals 15 residues. V trimming: 6 bases; J trimming: 0 bases; junction bases outside the gene matches: 7. Study-wide findings and caveats: The study's authors posited that every seasonal influenza vaccination enlists few new T cells.

MiXCR, applied by TCRdb to the RT-PCR reads, yields one record per CDR3 protein. Here the sample spans roughly 170,000 distinct CDR3 sequences, about 9.3% being singletons. Regarding this clonotype: No antigen is known for it.

The V and J genes are TRBV5-1 and TRBJ2-3, with 7 bases identical to TRBD2. The source of this sequence is a man aged 45-65 years who received an inactivated influenza vaccine. The source material was non-naive T cells sorted from PBMCs, sampled on the day of vaccination. Written as DNA, the CDR3 is TGCGCCAGCAAGGGCGGGGGACCTAGCACAGATACGCAGTATTTT. Translating it yields CASKGGGPSTDTQYF.